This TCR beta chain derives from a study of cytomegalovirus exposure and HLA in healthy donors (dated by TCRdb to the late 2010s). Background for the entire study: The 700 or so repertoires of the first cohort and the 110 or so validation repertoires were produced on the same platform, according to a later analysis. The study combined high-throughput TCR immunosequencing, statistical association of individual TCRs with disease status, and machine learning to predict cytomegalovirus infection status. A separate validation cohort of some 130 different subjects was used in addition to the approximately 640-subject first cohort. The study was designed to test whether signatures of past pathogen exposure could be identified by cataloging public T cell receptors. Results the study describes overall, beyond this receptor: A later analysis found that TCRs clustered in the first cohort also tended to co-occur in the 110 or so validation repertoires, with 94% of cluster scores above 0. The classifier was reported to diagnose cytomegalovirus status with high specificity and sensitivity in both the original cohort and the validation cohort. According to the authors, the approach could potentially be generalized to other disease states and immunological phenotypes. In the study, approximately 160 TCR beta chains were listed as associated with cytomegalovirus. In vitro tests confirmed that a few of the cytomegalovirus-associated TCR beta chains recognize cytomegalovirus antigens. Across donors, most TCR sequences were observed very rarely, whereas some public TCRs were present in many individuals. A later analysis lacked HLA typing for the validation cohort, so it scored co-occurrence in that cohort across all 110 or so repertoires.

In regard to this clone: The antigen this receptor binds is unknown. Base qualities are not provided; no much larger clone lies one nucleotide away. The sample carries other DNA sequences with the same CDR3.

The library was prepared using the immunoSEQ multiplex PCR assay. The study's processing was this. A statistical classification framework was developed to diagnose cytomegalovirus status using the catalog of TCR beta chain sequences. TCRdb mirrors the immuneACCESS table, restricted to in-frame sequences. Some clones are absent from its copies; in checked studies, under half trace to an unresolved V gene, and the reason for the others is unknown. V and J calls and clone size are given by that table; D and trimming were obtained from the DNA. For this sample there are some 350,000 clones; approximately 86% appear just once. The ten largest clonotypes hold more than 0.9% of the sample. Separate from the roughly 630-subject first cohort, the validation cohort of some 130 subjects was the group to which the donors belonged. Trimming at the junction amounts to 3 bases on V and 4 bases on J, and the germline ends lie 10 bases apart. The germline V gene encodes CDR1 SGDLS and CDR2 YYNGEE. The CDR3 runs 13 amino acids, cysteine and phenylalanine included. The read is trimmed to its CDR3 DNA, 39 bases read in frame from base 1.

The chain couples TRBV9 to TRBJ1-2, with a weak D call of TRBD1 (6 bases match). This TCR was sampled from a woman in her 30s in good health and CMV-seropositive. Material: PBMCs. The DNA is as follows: TGTGCCAGCAGCGCCGGGACAAGCTATGGCTACACCTTC. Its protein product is CASSAGTSYGYTF.